This is a list of T cell receptor beta chains from one sample in a study of identical twins. TCRdb itself ran the 5' RACE reads through MiXCR, one entry per CDR3 protein. The sample yields about 520,000 distinct CDR3 sequences, approximately 22% seen once. The sample was also reused in another study, on T cells expressing NK-cell markers.

The sequenced material came from CD4+ T cells sorted from blood. The receptors derive from a woman aged 18 to 35 in good health. Each CDR3 is given with its conserved first and last residue. D genes are given only for firm matches. The listing skips clone size in some rows; elsewhere it reads once, few, many or a size class.

V gene	D gene	clone size	J gene	CDR3 protein
TRBV5-5	TRBD1	-	TRBJ2-3	CASSVRQGTGDTQYF
TRBV12-3/TRBV12-4	-	few	TRBJ2-1	CASSLGMGGSRYNEQFF
TRBV20-1	-	many	TRBJ2-1	CSARDLGGSGSYNEQFF
TRBV6-5	-	-	TRBJ1-5	CASSLGLGYRSNQPQHF
TRBV5-1	TRBD1	few	TRBJ2-3	CASSLARQGADTQYF
TRBV5-6	-	-	TRBJ2-7	CASSVREYEQYF
TRBV12-3/TRBV12-4	TRBD1	-	TRBJ1-1	CASSSGDRQNTEAFF
TRBV11-2	-	few	TRBJ1-2	CASSTGTAGPGYNYGYTF
TRBV4-3	-	-	TRBJ2-3	CASSPTGGGTYTDTQYF
TRBV5-1	TRBD1	-	TRBJ2-7	CASSLEGGSDEQYF
TRBV27	TRBD2	-	TRBJ2-5	CASSPGGLAGGRETQYF
TRBV6-1	-	-	TRBJ2-1	CASSELAITDYNEQFF
TRBV7-2	TRBD1	once	TRBJ1-1	CASSPYRGNTEAFF
TRBV5-1	-	-	TRBJ1-6	CASSGTWQDSPLHF
TRBV15	TRBD2	once	TRBJ2-3	CATSRDLLAGTDTQYF
TRBV20-1	-	-	TRBJ2-5	CSALGAGRAETQYF
TRBV9	-	few	TRBJ2-1	CASSPRGDGYNEQFF
TRBV20-1	TRBD2	few	TRBJ2-2	CSAKWLAGNTGELFF
TRBV20-1	TRBD2	many	TRBJ2-3	CSAPTRLAVSTDTQYF
TRBV29-1	-	many	TRBJ2-1	CSGDKDYNEQFF
TRBV29-1	-	-	TRBJ2-7	CSVVGSGYEQYF
TRBV4-3	TRBD1	few	TRBJ2-3	CASSQDRTGGADTQYF
TRBV20-1	-	-	TRBJ2-2	CSARDRGRTGELFF
TRBV6-1	-	few	TRBJ1-3	CASRGSSGNTIYF
TRBV7-9	TRBD1	-	TRBJ1-1	CASSPRTGEATEAFF
TRBV18	-	few	TRBJ1-1	CASSPNSRGGGTEAFF
TRBV30	-	-	TRBJ1-5	CAWSGYNQPQHF
TRBV7-6	-	-	TRBJ1-6	CASSLRGLGNSPLHF
TRBV20-1	-	few	TRBJ2-3	CSAPEATGDTQYF
TRBV7-8	-	-	TRBJ1-5	CASSLEEGSPQHF
TRBV20-1	-	-	TRBJ1-1	CSAGQGMTEAFF
TRBV6-1	TRBD2	few	TRBJ2-5	CASVGIAGGRQETQYF
TRBV7-9	TRBD2	few	TRBJ2-1	CASSSGLAGISYNEQFF
TRBV29-1	TRBD1	few	TRBJ2-3	CSVGRTGDYQDTQYF
TRBV5-1	-	-	TRBJ2-7	CASSLMVATPYEQYF
TRBV18	-	-	TRBJ2-7	CASSLKRAQEIYEQYF
TRBV10-3	-	-	TRBJ1-6	CAISEGQNYNSPLHF
TRBV11-2	-	few	TRBJ2-2	CASSLGAPGPPNTGELFF
TRBV3-1	-	-	TRBJ2-4	CASSQRGGTENIQYF
TRBV5-1	TRBD1	-	TRBJ1-6	CASSLGTAEGRSPLHF
TRBV20-1	-	-	TRBJ2-7	CSAAWDGGSYEQYF
TRBV20-1	-	many	TRBJ2-2	CSAAKEGAGELFF
TRBV20-1	-	-	TRBJ2-7	CSAREGAEQYF